This T cell receptor (beta chain) was obtained from a study of T cells after yellow fever vaccination. Findings of the study overall: A weaker but faster secondary response was observed, peaking on day 5 versus 15.

A 5'RACE template-switching step, the method used to make TCR cDNA, added a universal primer site and UMIs. TCRdb passed the 5' RACE reads through MiXCR, listing each CDR3 protein once. The table records more than 65,000 distinct CDR3 sequences, around 7.8% of them present only once. Trimming shortened V by 2 bases and J by 6 bases, and 11 bases separated the two germline ends. The length of the CDR3 is 13 residues. Germline-derived CDR1 and CDR2 are SGHRS and YFSETQ. This clonotype has ten or more counts. Its antigen remains unidentified. The material was CD8+ T cells sorted from PBMCs, obtained about 10 days after the first yellow fever vaccination. The V call is TRBV5-1, the J call TRBJ1-1; D is ambiguous. The TCR sequence derives from a man younger than 35 who received the YFV17D yellow fever vaccine. DNA for the CDR3: TGCGCCAGCAGCTTCCGGGTTCCCCCTGAAGCTTTCTTT. Translating it yields CASSFRVPPEAFF.